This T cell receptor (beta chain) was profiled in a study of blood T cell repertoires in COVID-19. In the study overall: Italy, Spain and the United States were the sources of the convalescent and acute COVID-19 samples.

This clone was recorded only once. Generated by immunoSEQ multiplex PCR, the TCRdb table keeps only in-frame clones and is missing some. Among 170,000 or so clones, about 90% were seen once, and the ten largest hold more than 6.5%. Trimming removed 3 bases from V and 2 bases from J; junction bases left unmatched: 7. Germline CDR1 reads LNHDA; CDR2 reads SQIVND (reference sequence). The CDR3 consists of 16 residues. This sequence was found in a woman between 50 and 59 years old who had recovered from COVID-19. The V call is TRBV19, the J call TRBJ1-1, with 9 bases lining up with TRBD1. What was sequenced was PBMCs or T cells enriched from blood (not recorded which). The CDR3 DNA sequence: TGTGCCAGTAGTATTCTACTGACAGGGGGTAACACTGAAGCTTTCTTT. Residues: CASSILLTGGNTEAFF.